One and the same sample provided the 29 T cell receptor beta chains below, sequenced in a study of human T cells and chemical hapten exposure. As for time point: patch test 3, about 24 weeks after DPC sensitization. The treatment is: therapeutic diphenylcyclopropenone sensitization with weekly scalp DPC. TCRdb reprocessed the RACE reads via MiXCR and lists one record per CDR3 protein. The data show 110,000 or so distinct CDR3 sequences, around 35% seen once. Sequencing was performed on whole blood, taken in connection with sensitization to the hapten diphenylcyclopropenone (DPC). These receptors came from a man aged 35 to 55 with alopecia areata. Some clones in this sample may be carry-over from other donors' samples.

J is TRBJ1-6 and V is TRBV27, with D unclear. Germline V gene lookup returns CDR1 MNHEY and CDR2 SMNVEV (reference sequence). The CDR3 is 18 amino acids. Trimming took off 0 bases at V and 0 bases at J, with 12 bases between the two ends. CDR3 coding DNA: TGTGCCAGCAGTTTATCGAATTCCCTAAGCTCCTATAATTCACCCCTCCACTTT. Translation gives CASSLSNSLSSYNSPLHF.

This clonotype has only a few counts. The chain is built from TRBV7-3 and TRBJ2-3, with 14 bases lining up with TRBD2. The CDR3 runs to 14 residues. The germline gives CDR1 SGHTA, CDR2 FQGTGA. V lost 4 bases, J lost 8 bases, and 2 bases stayed unmatched. The CDR3 reads CASSSGTSGSTQYF. CDR3 in DNA: TGTGCCAGCAGCTCCGGGACTAGCGGGAGTACGCAGTATTTT.

The chain links TRBV11-3 to TRBJ2-7; 9 positions agree with TRBD2. Trimming removed 5 bases from V and 5 bases from J; junction bases left unmatched: 10. The CDR3 runs 15 residues. Germline CDR1 reads SGHNT; CDR2 reads YENEEA. The DNA for the CDR3 is TGTGCCAGCAGCCGAGATAGCGGGAGCTTGAACGAGCAGTACGTC. Protein sequence: CASSRDSGSLNEQYV.

The chain carries TRBV7-6 and TRBJ1-3; a possible D gene is TRBD1 (5 bases). In germline, CDR1 is SGHVS, CDR2 FNYEAQ. The CDR3 has 16 residues. The V and J ends lost 1 base and 3 bases respectively, with 13 bases between them. CDR3 protein: CASSLGQGTVGNTIYF. The CDR3, as DNA: TGTGCCAGCAGCTTAGGGCAGGGTACGGTTGGAAACACCATATATTTT.

The chain employs TRBV5-4 and TRBJ2-3; D could derive from TRBD1 or TRBD2 (5 bases each). Per germline, CDR1 SGHNT and CDR2 YYREEE (reference sequence). V was trimmed by 4 bases and J by 1 base, leaving 25 bases between them. The CDR3 contains 19 residues. CDR3 loop: CASSRGGPGQGTRTDTQYF. In DNA form, the CDR3 reads TGTGCCAGCAGCCGTGGGGGTCCGGGGCAGGGAACTCGCACAGATACGCAGTATTTT. Full variable domain (missing parts from reference TRBV5-4 and TRBJ2-3): ETGVTQSPTHLIKTRGQQVTLRCSSQSGHNTVSWYQQALGQGPQFIFQYYREEENGRGNFPPRFSGLQFPNYSSELNVNALELDDSALYLCASSRGGPGQGTRTDTQYFGPGTRLTVL.

The J gene is TRBJ1-6, the V gene TRBV7-2; D might be TRBD1 (6 bases). Trimming took 1 base from V and 10 from J, leaving 17 bases between them. Looked up from germline, CDR1 is SGHTA and CDR2 is FQGNSA. This CDR3 comprises 16 residues. The DNA of the CDR3 is TGTGCCAGCAGCTTAGAGGGGGGAGGGAATGGATCACCCCTCCACTTT. It yields the protein CASSLEGGGNGSPLHF.

This clonotype was counted between two and nine times. V usage is TRBV29-1 and J usage is TRBJ2-7; tentatively, D is TRBD2 (6 bases). Germline CDR1 and CDR2: SQVTM and ANQGSEA. Trimming removed 5 bases from V and 7 bases from J, with 12 bases in between. The CDR3 runs 11 residues. For the CDR3, the DNA is TGCAGCGTTATCCGCGGGGTGGAGCAGTACTTC. Translated: CSVIRGVEQYF.

The V gene is TRBV5-1, the J gene TRBJ2-7, with 10 bases lining up with TRBD1. Germline CDR1 reads SGHRS; CDR2 reads YFSETQ. V was pared by 2 bases and J by 1 base, with 3 bases of the junction left unmatched. This CDR3 is built from 15 residues. In DNA, the CDR3 is TGCGCCAGCAGCTTAGGGACAGGGGCATCCTACGAGCAGTACTTC. Amino acids: CASSLGTGASYEQYF.

This clonotype was seen a single time. The V call is TRBV7-2, the J call TRBJ2-3, with a possible D match to TRBD1 (5 bases). The CDR3 is made up of 15 amino acids. Germline V CDR1 and CDR2: SGHTA, FQGNSA. V lost 1 base and J lost 4, with 12 bases in between. CDR3 sequence: CASSLGAGQADTQYF. CDR3 coding DNA: TGTGCCAGCAGCTTAGGGGCAGGGCAGGCAGATACGCAGTATTTT. Based on the CDR3 plus reference TRBV7-2 and TRBJ2-3, the full variable domain is GAGVSQSPSNKVTEKGKDVELRCDPISGHTALYWYRQSLGQGLEFLIYFQGNSAPDKSGLPSDRFSAERTGGSVSTLTIQRTQQEDSAVYLCASSLGAGQADTQYFGPGTRLTVL.

This chain connects TRBV6-2 or TRBV6-3 to TRBJ2-3; 7 bases are shared with TRBD1. The CDR3 is made up of 20 amino acids. After removal of 2 bases from V and 3 bases from J, the junction contained 20 bases not matched to a gene. CDR1 is MNHEY and CDR2 is SVGEGT in the germline V gene. The DNA of the CDR3 is TGTGCCAGCAGTTACGCCCGGGACAGCCTTGGAACTAGGTGGACAGATACGCAGTATTTT. This encodes CASSYARDSLGTRWTDTQYF.

This chain uses TRBV12-3 or TRBV12-4 with TRBJ2-5; the D is unclear. Trimming shortened V by 10 bases and J by 2 bases, and 14 bases separated the two germline ends. The CDR3 spans 13 residues. For the CDR3, the DNA is TGTGCCACCCTCCCAGGCAGACAAGAGACCCAGTACTTC. Its protein is CATLPGRQETQYF.

The rearrangement uses TRBV6-2 or TRBV6-3 and TRBJ1-1; 7 nucleotides agree with TRBD1. The CDR3 extends over 14 amino acids. Per the germline V gene, CDR1 is MNHEY and CDR2 is SVGEGT. Trimming took 6 bases from V and 4 from J; bases not matched to a gene: 8. In nucleotides, the CDR3 is TGTGCCAGCAGGACTGGGAACAGGGGCACTGAAGCTTTCTTT. It encodes CASRTGNRGTEAFF.

This clonotype was seen a few times. The J gene is TRBJ2-6, the V gene TRBV7-8; TRBD1 agrees at 8 bases. The CDR3 loop spans 20 amino acids. Germline CDR1 and CDR2: SGHVS and FQNEAQ. The J segment lost 0 bases and the V segment lost 1 base, leaving 11 bases of the junction unmatched. CDR3 DNA sequence: TGTGCCAGCAGCTTAGTGTGGAAGACAGGGGCCGACTCTGGGGCCAACGTCCTGACTTTC. It codes for CASSLVWKTGADSGANVLTF. Using reference TRBV7-8 and TRBJ2-6 for the parts outside the CDR3, the full variable domain is GAGVSQSPRYKVAKRGQDVALRCDPISGHVSLFWYQQALGQGPEFLTYFQNEAQLDKSGLPSDRFFAERPEGSVSTLKIQRTQQEDSAVYLCASSLVWKTGADSGANVLTFGAGSRLTVL.

The V call is TRBV18, the J call TRBJ1-3, with 7 bases fitting TRBD1. The CDR3 loop spans 16 amino acids. CDR1 and CDR2 (germline): KGHSH, LQKENI. Unmatched junction bases numbered 2, after V lost 0 bases and J lost 0 bases. CDR3 DNA sequence: TGTGCCAGCTCACCACCGGGACAGTACTCTGGAAACACCATATATTTT. Amino acids: CASSPPGQYSGNTIYF.

J is TRBJ2-1 and V is TRBV5-1, with TRBD1 as a possible D gene (5 bases). With 4 bases removed from V and 5 bases from J, the gap between germline ends came to 16 bases. Germline values: CDR1 SGHRS, CDR2 YFSETQ. The CDR3 runs 15 residues. The CDR3 protein is CASSLTARIDNEQFF. As DNA, the CDR3 is TGCGCCAGCAGCCTGACAGCTAGAATTGACAATGAGCAGTTCTTC.

This clonotype was counted between two and nine times. The chain recombines TRBV20-1 with TRBJ2-4; D is unresolved. With 6 bases removed from V and 5 bases from J, the gap between germline ends came to 14 bases. This CDR3 spans 13 amino acids. Germline-derived CDR1 and CDR2 are DFQATT and SNEGSKA (reference sequence). The CDR3 region is CSASWIYQNIQYF. The DNA of the CDR3 is TGCAGTGCGAGTTGGATCTACCAAAACATTCAGTACTTC.

In its sample, this clonotype was seen a few times. The V and J genes are TRBV7-8 and TRBJ2-7, with a possible D match to TRBD1 (6 bases). This CDR3 spans 13 amino acids. The germline V gene has CDR1 SGHVS and CDR2 FQNEAQ. V was shortened by 2 bases and J by 3 bases, with 8 bases between the two germline ends. This chain's CDR3 is CASSLNRDYEQYF. The CDR3 DNA reads as TGTGCCAGCAGCTTAAACAGGGACTACGAGCAGTACTTC.

This chain connects TRBV9 to TRBJ1-5, with unresolved D. The CDR3 is 14 residues long. Germline V gives CDR1 SGDLS, CDR2 YYNGEE. V shed 3 bases and J shed 2 bases, with 9 bases lying between them. CDR3 region: CASSGGVGNQPQHF. CDR3 in DNA: TGTGCCAGCAGCGGTGGTGTGGGCAATCAGCCCCAGCATTTT.

This rearrangement joins TRBV29-1 to TRBJ1-1, with D unresolved. Between the trimmed V and J ends, which lost 5 bases and 2 bases, there was a span of 6 bases. This CDR3 comprises 11 residues. Germline loops: CDR1 SQVTM, CDR2 ANQGSEA. The CDR3 protein is CSVSFNTEAFF. CDR3 sequence (DNA): TGCAGCGTTTCCTTCAACACTGAAGCTTTCTTT. The full variable domain, rest sourced from reference TRBV29-1 and TRBJ1-1, is SAVISQKPSRDICQRGTSLTIQCQVDSQVTMMFWYRQQPGQSLTLIATANQGSEATYESGFVIDKFPISRPNLTFSTLTVSNMSPEDSSIYLCSVSFNTEAFFGQGTRLTVV.

This clonotype has only a few counts. The chain carries TRBV4-2 and TRBJ2-7; 7 positions agree with TRBD2. The germline V gene encodes CDR1 LGHNA and CDR2 YNFKEQ. The length of the CDR3 is 15 residues. J gave up 0 bases and V 1 base, and 3 bases lay outside the gene matches. The CDR3 is CASSQATSASYEQYF. The CDR3 DNA follows: TGTGCCAGCAGCCAAGCAACTAGCGCCTCCTACGAGCAGTACTTC.

This clonotype was counted between two and nine times. The chain employs TRBV10-1 and TRBJ2-3, with D perhaps matching TRBD1 (5 bases). Trimming shortened V by 7 bases and J by 3 bases, and 17 bases separated the two germline ends. Germline CDR1 WNHNN, CDR2 SYGVQD (reference sequence). This CDR3 is 15 amino acids long. CDR3: CASIPLYRRTDTQYF. CDR3 in DNA: TGCGCCAGCATTCCCCTTTACAGGCGGACAGATACGCAGTATTTT.

This clonotype was detected a few times. CDR3: CASSLALQNEQFF. For the CDR3, the DNA is TGTGCCAGCAGCTTAGCGCTTCAGAATGAGCAGTTCTTC. The V and J genes are TRBV7-2 and TRBJ2-1; D ambiguous. CDR3 length equals 13 residues. Germline CDR1 is SGHTA and CDR2 is FQGNSA. Trimming removed 0 bases from V and 7 bases from J, with 7 bases in between.

This chain connects TRBV10-3 to TRBJ2-3; 14 nucleotides agree with TRBD2. With 5 bases clipped from V and 5 bases from J, the junction kept 6 bases outside the gene matches. Germline CDR1 ENHRY, CDR2 SYGVKD. This CDR3 spans 16 amino acids. CDR3 amino acids: CAISYGTSGSQDTQYF. The CDR3 region has the DNA TGTGCCATCAGTTACGGGACTAGCGGGAGTCAAGATACGCAGTATTTT.

The chain has TRBV6-5 and TRBJ1-1; D is ambiguous. Germline V lookup: CDR1 MNHEY, CDR2 SVGAGI. Trimming shortened V by 7 bases and J by 4 bases, and 16 bases separated the two germline ends. This CDR3 comprises 14 residues. The chain's CDR3 is CASTLSLVSTEAFF. The CDR3 coding sequence is TGTGCCAGCACCCTGTCCTTGGTGAGCACTGAAGCTTTCTTT.

V is TRBV18 and J is TRBJ2-5; 9 bases line up with TRBD1. Germline trimming cut 3 bases from V and 6 bases from J; bases unmatched to any gene: 5. Germline V gene sequence: CDR1 KGHSH, CDR2 LQKENI. The CDR3 sequence is 14 residues long. CDR3 nucleotide sequence: TGTGCCAGCTCACCCTCACAGGGGGCAAAGACCCAGTACTTC. Translating it yields CASSPSQGAKTQYF. Full variable domain (outside the CDR3, taken from reference TRBV18 and TRBJ2-5): NAGVMQNPRHLVRRRGQEARLRCSPMKGHSHVYWYRQLPEEGLKFMVYLQKENIIDESGMPKERFSAEFPKEGPSILRIQQVVRGDSAAYFCASSPSQGAKTQYFGPGTRLLVL.

This clonotype was counted a few times. The chain recombines TRBV6-2 or TRBV6-3 with TRBJ2-7; D assignment may be TRBD1 or TRBD2 (5 bases each). The CDR3 has 12 amino acids. Germline V gene sequence: CDR1 MNHEY, CDR2 SVGEGT. Trimming left V 6 bases short and J 6 bases short, with 12 bases between. In nucleotides, the CDR3 is TGTGCCAGCAGCCCAGGGACGCCCGAGCAGTACTTC. This gives the protein CASSPGTPEQYF.

The genes are TRBV24-1 and TRBJ2-1; 10 bases match TRBD1. The CDR3 totals 13 residues. Trimming took 10 bases from V and 7 from J; bases not matched to a gene: 6. Germline V gene sequence: CDR1 KGHDR, CDR2 SFDVKD. The CDR3: CATGTGATNEQFF. DNA of the CDR3: TGTGCCACAGGGACAGGGGCGACGAATGAGCAGTTCTTC.

The chain employs TRBV30 and TRBJ2-5; 10 bases are shared with TRBD1. Unmatched junction bases numbered 9, after V lost 1 base and J lost 4 bases. The CDR3 covers 16 residues. CDR1 and CDR2 from the germline V gene are GTSNPN and SVGIG (reference sequence). The CDR3 DNA reads as TGTGCCTGGAGTGCAGCCCCGGGACAGGGGCCAGAGACCCAGTACTTC. As protein: CAWSAAPGQGPETQYF.

This rearrangement joins TRBV25-1 to TRBJ2-2, with D hard to call. CDR1 is MGHDK and CDR2 is SYGVNS in the germline V gene. V lost 1 base, J lost 1 base, and 10 bases lay in between. The CDR3 extends over 16 amino acids. The CDR3 DNA follows: TGTGCCAGCAGTGAATTCCGGACCTTGAACACCGGGGAGCTGTTTTTT. It encodes CASSEFRTLNTGELFF.